What follows are 21 T cell receptor beta chains derived from one specimen sequenced in a study of Graves' ophthalmopathy and Graves' hyperthyroidism. Amplification of the TCR beta CDR3 regions used RNA transcripts (as template). Second-round multiplex PCR came after a first-round RT-PCR that employed HTBI primers. Each CDR3 protein gets one entry after TCRdb re-called the multiplex PCR reads with MiXCR. The sample holds hundreds of thousands of distinct CDR3 sequences, roughly 20% seen once. Sequencing input: peripheral blood. These TCRs come from a woman in her late teens or twenties with stable Graves' hyperthyroidism. Some clones in this sample may be carry-over from other donors' samples.

The gene calls are TRBV28 and TRBJ1-3; maybe TRBD1 (5 bases). CDR3 length: 16 residues. Germline-derived CDR1 and CDR2 are MDHEN and SYDVKM. V lost 6 bases, J lost 2 bases, and 17 bases lay in between. Written as DNA, the CDR3 is TGTGCCAGCAGCCTAGGGGCGGACATTACTGGAAACACCATATATTTT. This encodes CASSLGADITGNTIYF.

The chain employs TRBV9 and TRBJ1-6; 8 bases match TRBD1. CDR3 length: 15 residues. Germline-derived CDR1 and CDR2 are SGDLS and YYNGEE. Unmatched junction bases numbered 3, after V lost 3 bases and J lost 4 bases. The CDR3: CASSDRGAYNSPLHF. CDR3 bases: TGTGCCAGCAGCGACAGGGGGGCTTATAATTCACCCCTCCACTTT.

This clonotype occurred many times. The chain is built from TRBV6-5 and TRBJ1-2; no clear D. Germline V CDR1 and CDR2: MNHEY, SVGAGI. V lost 2 bases to trimming and J lost 6 bases, with 13 bases between them. The CDR3 length is 14 residues. The CDR3 sequence is CASSYRAAENGYTF. CDR3 in DNA: TGTGCCAGCAGTTACCGGGCCGCAGAGAATGGCTACACCTTC.

V usage is TRBV12-3 or TRBV12-4 and J usage is TRBJ2-5, with TRBD2 matching 14 bases. The CDR3 has 16 amino acids. J lost 5 bases, V lost 6 bases, and 8 bases had no gene match. CDR3 in amino acids: CASRRTSGRRLETQYF. The CDR3 DNA follows: TGTGCCAGCAGACGGACTAGCGGGAGGCGCTTGGAGACCCAGTACTTC.

Ten or more counts support this clonotype. The gene calls are TRBV4-2 and TRBJ1-1, with D possibly matching TRBD1 (5 bases). The germline V gene has CDR1 LGHNA and CDR2 YNFKEQ. Trimming took off 0 bases at V and 4 bases at J, with 15 bases between the two ends. The CDR3 consists of 16 residues. CDR3 bases: TGTGCCAGCAGCCAAGATTGGCAGGGCTGGGGCACTGAAGCTTTCTTT. Residues: CASSQDWQGWGTEAFF.

This clonotype was seen at least ten times. This chain connects TRBV6-1 to TRBJ2-2; no definite D call. Trimming took 2 bases from V and 7 from J, leaving 5 bases between them. The CDR3 is made up of 12 amino acids. Germline values: CDR1 MNHNS, CDR2 SASEGT. The CDR3 nucleotides are TGTGCCAGCAGTGAATCCTACGGGGAGCTGTTTTTT. Amino acid sequence: CASSESYGELFF.

This clonotype was counted many times. DNA for the CDR3: TGCAGCGCTGGGGACAAAAACTATGGCTACACCTTC. Its translation: CSAGDKNYGYTF. The chain is built from TRBV29-1 and TRBJ1-2, with D possibly being TRBD1 (6 bases). V shed 7 bases and J shed 2 bases, with 11 bases lying between them. Germline CDR1 SQVTM, CDR2 ANQGSEA. The CDR3 is 12 residues long.

This clonotype appeared once. J is TRBJ2-6 and V is TRBV6-4; D is ambiguous. Germline CDR1 reads MRHNA; CDR2 reads SNTAGT. The CDR3 is 14 amino acids. The V gene lost 4 bases and the J gene lost 2 bases, with 6 bases spanning the gap. The CDR3 protein is CASSVKAGANVLTF. In DNA, the CDR3 is TGTGCCAGCAGTGTAAAAGCTGGGGCCAACGTCCTGACTTTC.

CDR3: CASSKVGRGSSYNSPLHF. CDR3 nucleotides: TGTGCCAGCAGTAAAGTGGGGAGGGGGAGCTCCTATAATTCACCCCTCCACTTT. The gene calls are TRBV27 and TRBJ1-6; D is perhaps TRBD1 (6 bases). The V end was cut by 5 bases, the J end by 0 bases, with 17 bases between. The CDR3 spans 18 residues. Germline loops: CDR1 MNHEY, CDR2 SMNVEV (reference sequence).

This clonotype was recorded many times. This chain joins TRBV20-1 and TRBJ2-1; 7 bases line up with TRBD1. The V gene end was trimmed by 7 bases and the J gene end by 0 bases; junction bases not matched to a gene: 18. CDR1 and CDR2 from the germline V gene are DFQATT and SNEGSKA (reference sequence). This CDR3 has 18 residues. CDR3 loop: CSVTYGLDRASSYNEQFF. CDR3 coding DNA: TGCAGTGTAACATATGGACTCGACAGGGCGAGCTCCTACAATGAGCAGTTCTTC.

This clonotype has a count of ten or more. The rearrangement joins TRBV2 to TRBJ2-5; D is possibly TRBD2 (6 bases). The ends were cut back, 3 bases at V and 2 bases at J, with 10 bases in the middle. CDR3 length: 14 residues. Germline assignment: CDR1 SNHLY and CDR2 FYNNEI. CDR3: CASSDLSGQETQYF. CDR3 nucleotides: TGTGCCAGCAGTGACCTTAGCGGACAAGAGACCCAGTACTTC.

This clonotype was counted ten times or more. The chain couples TRBV28 to TRBJ2-4; TRBD1 agrees at 8 bases. Germline CDR1 and CDR2: MDHEN and SYDVKM. This CDR3 region has 14 residues. J was trimmed by 6 bases and V by 5 bases; bases with no gene match: 6. The CDR3 loop reads CASSPITGGNIQYF. In DNA, the CDR3 is TGTGCCAGCAGTCCAATTACAGGGGGAAACATTCAGTACTTC.

This clonotype occurred many times. The chain carries TRBV29-1 and TRBJ1-1, with D possibly being TRBD1 (6 bases). Germline-derived CDR1 and CDR2 are SQVTM and ANQGSEA. This CDR3 spans 13 amino acids. The V end lost 8 bases, the J end lost 6 bases, and 19 bases lay between the germline ends. As DNA, the CDR3 is TGCAGCTCCTCCTTGGGGGGCCGCGCTGAAGCTTTCTTT. It encodes CSSSLGGRAEAFF.

This clonotype was counted ten times or more. This chain links TRBV7-2 with TRBJ2-7; tentatively, D is TRBD2 (5 bases). The CDR3 runs 14 residues. V shed 1 base and J shed 3 bases, with 10 bases lying between them. Germline CDR1 SGHTA, CDR2 FQGNSA. The CDR3 is CASSLELRVYEQYF. The CDR3 coding sequence is TGTGCCAGCAGCTTAGAACTGAGGGTCTACGAGCAGTACTTC. Looking up the rest from reference TRBV7-2 and TRBJ2-7 gives the full variable domain: GAGVSQSPSNKVTEKGKDVELRCDPISGHTALYWYRQSLGQGLEFLIYFQGNSAPDKSGLPSDRFSAERTGGSVSTLTIQRTQQEDSAVYLCASSLELRVYEQYFGPGTRLTVT.

This clonotype was detected ten times or more. The gene calls are TRBV11-2 and TRBJ2-6; D is unclear. CDR3 length: 16 residues. The germline V and J ends were trimmed by 4 bases and 3 bases, with 13 bases remaining between them. Germline V gives CDR1 SGHAT, CDR2 FQNNGV. CDR3 amino acids: CASSWAGGDGANVLTF. CDR3 nucleotide sequence: TGTGCCAGCAGCTGGGCCGGCGGAGATGGGGCCAACGTCCTGACTTTC.

This clonotype was observed many times. The chain is built from TRBV12-3 or TRBV12-4 and TRBJ1-2; possible D gene TRBD1, 5 bases. The CDR3 consists of 13 residues. The V end lost 7 bases, the J end lost 8 bases, and 17 bases lay between the germline ends. The CDR3: CASTPRRGEGYTF. CDR3 in DNA: TGTGCCAGCACCCCCCGGAGGGGTGAAGGCTACACCTTC.

This clonotype was detected many times. V gene TRBV6-2 or TRBV6-3 combines with J gene TRBJ1-1; 10 nucleotides align to TRBD1. CDR1 MNHEY and CDR2 SVGEGT come from the germline V gene. V lost 6 bases to trimming and J lost 4 bases; unmatched junction nucleotides: 14. This CDR3 is built from 17 residues. CDR3 protein: CASRPHRDRGRGTEAFF. The CDR3 bases are TGTGCCAGCAGGCCCCACCGGGACAGGGGAAGGGGCACTGAAGCTTTCTTT.

This clonotype was counted many times. The V gene is TRBV6-1, the J gene TRBJ1-2; D might be TRBD1 (5 bases). Germline V gene data show CDR1 as MNHNS and CDR2 as SASEGT. Between the trimmed V and J ends, which lost 4 bases and 7 bases, there was a span of 13 bases. The CDR3 spans 13 residues. CDR3 residues: CASSATAGGGYTF. In nucleotides, the CDR3 is TGTGCCAGCAGTGCGACAGCTGGTGGTGGCTACACCTTC.

This clonotype occurred many times. The genes are TRBV7-8 and TRBJ1-6; the D is unclear. From germline, CDR1 is SGHVS and CDR2 FQNEAQ. The CDR3 is made up of 12 amino acids. Trimming took off 1 base at V and 10 bases at J, with 5 bases between the two ends. CDR3 in amino acids: CASSLGLSPLHF. The CDR3 nucleotides are TGTGCCAGCAGCTTAGGGTTGTCACCCCTCCACTTT.

This clonotype was counted ten times or more. The rearrangement links TRBV28 to TRBJ1-5; 9 bases fit TRBD1. CDR3 length equals 15 residues. Germline V gene lookup returns CDR1 MDHEN and CDR2 SYDVKM. The J segment lost 7 bases and the V segment lost 4 bases, leaving 8 bases of the junction unmatched. This CDR3 reads CASSSQQGALQPQHF. The DNA of the CDR3 is TGTGCCAGCAGTTCCCAACAGGGGGCTTTACAGCCCCAGCATTTT.

At least ten counts were recorded for this clonotype. The CDR3 DNA follows: TGTGCCAGCAGCCTCTCCGGGACCGTTAATCAGCCCCAGCATTTT. Translated: CASSLSGTVNQPQHF. The chain couples TRBV6-2 or TRBV6-3 to TRBJ1-5; possible D gene TRBD1, 5 bases. This CDR3 comprises 15 residues. Germline loops: CDR1 MNHEY, CDR2 SVGEGT. Trimming pared 6 bases from V and 4 bases from J, leaving 16 bases between.